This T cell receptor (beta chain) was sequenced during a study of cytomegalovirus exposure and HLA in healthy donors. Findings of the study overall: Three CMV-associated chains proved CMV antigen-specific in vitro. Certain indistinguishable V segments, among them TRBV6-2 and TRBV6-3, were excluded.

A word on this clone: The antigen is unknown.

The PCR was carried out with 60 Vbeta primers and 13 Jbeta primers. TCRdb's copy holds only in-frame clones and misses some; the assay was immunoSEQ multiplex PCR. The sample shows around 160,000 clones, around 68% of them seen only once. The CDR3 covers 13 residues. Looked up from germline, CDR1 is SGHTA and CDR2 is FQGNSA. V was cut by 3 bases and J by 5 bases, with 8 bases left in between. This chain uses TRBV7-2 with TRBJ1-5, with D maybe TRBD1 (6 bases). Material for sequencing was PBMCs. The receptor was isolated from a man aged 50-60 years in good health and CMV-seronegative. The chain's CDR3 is CASSLAGDQPQHF. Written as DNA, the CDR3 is TGTGCCAGCAGCTTGGCAGGGGATCAGCCCCAGCATTTT. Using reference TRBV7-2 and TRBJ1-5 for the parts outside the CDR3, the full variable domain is GAGVSQSPSNKVTEKGKDVELRCDPISGHTALYWYRQSLGQGLEFLIYFQGNSAPDKSGLPSDRFSAERTGGSVSTLTIQRTQQEDSAVYLCASSLAGDQPQHFGDGTRLSIL.